The TCR beta chain under discussion was sequenced for a study of T cell responses to AZD1222 COVID-19 vaccine. Remarks on this clone: Its antigen is still unknown.

Assay used: immunoSEQ multiplex PCR; TCRdb lists only in-frame clones, some missing. The sample carries around 78,000 clones, around 86% recorded once. V was pared by 4 bases and J by 0 bases, with 11 bases between. The CDR3 length is 16 residues. CDR1 and CDR2 (germline): KGHDR, SFDVKD. Study results and limitations: Nearly half of spike-specific TCRs reportedly target variant regions that are unmutated in the B.1.351 and B.1.1.7 variants.

The chain uses TRBV24-1 and TRBJ2-2; D remains ambiguous. Sequences were derived from peripheral blood, sampled on day 0 of AZD1222 vaccination. The source of this sequence is an adult in good health. CDR3: CATSDHRQPNTGELFF. The CDR3 nucleotides are TGTGCCACCAGTGACCACCGACAACCGAACACCGGGGAGCTGTTTTTT.